One and the same sample provided the 19 T cell receptor beta chains below, sequenced in a study of persistence of HIV-infected CD4 T cells. Stimulation used around 9.1 ug/mL lysate from CMV-infected fibroblasts. CD40L-negative CD69-negative CD45RO-high memory CD4+ T cells were sorted as populations depleted of antigen-responding cells. The libraries were made with immunoSEQ version 4 in survey mode. The table came from immunoSEQ multiplex PCR; TCRdb's copy has only in-frame clones and leaves some out. The repertoire has tens of thousands of clones, over 80% of them found once; the top ten carry nearly 6.5%. No antigens are known for them. The material was CD4+ T cells sorted from PBMCs after roughly 18-hour stimulation, obtained from a patient who received antiretroviral therapy. Source of these receptors: an adult woman with HIV who was CMV-seropositive.

This chain uses TRBV4-3 with TRBJ1-1; the D gene is possibly TRBD1 (6 bases). CDR1 and CDR2 (germline): LGHNA, YSLEER. V was cut by 7 bases and J by 1 base, with 16 bases left in between. CDR3 size: 15 residues. The DNA of the CDR3 is TGCGCCAGCAAGGAGAGTGGACAGAGGAACACTGAAGCTTTCTTT. Amino acids: CASKESGQRNTEAFF.

The V and J genes are TRBV2 and TRBJ1-1, with D maybe TRBD1 (5 bases). The length of the CDR3 is 14 residues. Per the germline V gene, CDR1 is SNHLY and CDR2 is FYNNEI. Trimming cost V 6 bases and J 1 base, with 12 bases left between them. CDR3 sequence reads: CASRVNQGNTEAFF. CDR3 nucleotide sequence: TGTGCCAGCAGAGTAAATCAGGGGAACACTGAAGCTTTCTTT.

The chain has TRBV6-2 or TRBV6-3 and TRBJ2-7; D might be TRBD1 (6 bases). From germline, CDR1 is MNHEY and CDR2 SVGEGT. V dropped 5 bases and J dropped 3 bases, with 14 bases sitting between them. The CDR3 is 14 amino acids. CDR3 nucleotides: TGTGCCAGCAGTAACGGACAGAAGATCTACGAGCAGTACTTC. Translation gives CASSNGQKIYEQYF.

J is TRBJ2-1 and V is TRBV5-5; 7 bases match TRBD1. The CDR3 consists of 16 residues. After removal of 0 bases from V and 0 bases from J, the junction contained 3 bases not matched to a gene. The germline V gene has CDR1 SGHKS and CDR2 YYEKEE (reference sequence). The CDR3 DNA sequence: TGTGCCAGCAGCTTGGAAGGGGGCCGCTCCTACAATGAGCAGTTCTTC. It translates to CASSLEGGRSYNEQFF.

The chain recombines TRBV5-1 with TRBJ2-3; D is ambiguous. The CDR3 covers 14 residues. V lost 6 bases and J 0 bases, leaving 11 bases between the germline ends. Germline assignment: CDR1 SGHRS and CDR2 YFSETQ. The CDR3 sequence is CASKASTSTDTQYF. The CDR3 coding sequence is TGCGCCAGCAAAGCGTCTACTAGCACAGATACGCAGTATTTT.

The chain uses TRBV15 and TRBJ1-2; no clear D. The CDR3 totals 14 residues. V lost 4 bases and J lost 2, with 11 bases in between. Germline CDR1 LNHNV, CDR2 YYDKDF (reference sequence). The DNA of the CDR3 is TGTGCCACCAGCATCACGGGTCTGAACTATGGCTACACCTTC. The encoded protein is CATSITGLNYGYTF. Full variable domain (missing parts from reference TRBV15 and TRBJ1-2): DAMVIQNPRYQVTQFGKPVTLSCSQTLNHNVMYWYQQKSSQAPKLLFHYYDKDFNNEADTPDNFQSRRPNTSFCFLDIRSPGLGDTAMYLCATSITGLNYGYTFGSGTRLTVV.

This clone was detected once. The chain employs TRBV3-1 (or the pseudogene TRBV3-2) and TRBJ2-7; 9 positions agree with TRBD2. Germline V gives CDR1 LGHDT, CDR2 YNNKEL (reference sequence). V lost 2 bases, J lost 6 bases, and 8 bases stayed unmatched. There are 15 residues in the CDR3. The CDR3 DNA is TGTGCCAGCAGCCAATACTCGGGACTAGCCCCCGAGCAGTACTTC. Translation gives CASSQYSGLAPEQYF.

V usage is TRBV7-2 and J usage is TRBJ2-7; 9 bases are a match to TRBD2. The V gene end was trimmed by 4 bases and the J gene end by 3 bases; junction bases not matched to a gene: 7. The CDR3 loop spans 15 amino acids. Germline values: CDR1 SGHTA, CDR2 FQGNSA. The CDR3 nucleotides are TGTGCCAGCAGCTCGTCTAGCGGGAACCACTACGAGCAGTACTTC. Encoded protein: CASSSSSGNHYEQYF.

The CDR3 DNA sequence: TGTGCCAGTAGTCCGCACCGGGACAGGGTTGAAAAACTGTTTTTT. It codes for CASSPHRDRVEKLFF. The J gene is TRBJ1-4, the V gene TRBV19, with 9 bases identical to TRBD1. The V gene end was trimmed by 5 bases and the J gene end by 7 bases; junction bases not matched to a gene: 8. The V gene's germline CDR1 is LNHDA and CDR2 SQIVND (reference sequence). The CDR3 is made up of 15 amino acids.

V is TRBV7-3 and J is TRBJ2-3; 8 bases are shared with TRBD1. CDR1 SGHTA and CDR2 FQGTGA come from the germline V gene. J was trimmed by 0 bases and V by 5 bases; bases with no gene match: 16. CDR3 length: 19 residues. Here the CDR3 reads CASSPGDRSKARSTDTQYF. The CDR3, as DNA: TGTGCCAGCAGCCCAGGGGACAGGTCCAAGGCTAGGAGCACAGATACGCAGTATTTT.

This clone was counted between two and nine times. Other DNA sequences in the same sample also yield this CDR3. The V gene is TRBV7-2, the J gene TRBJ2-5, with D possibly TRBD1 on 5 matching bases. V gave up 2 bases and J gave up 7 bases, with 14 bases separating them. This CDR3 region has 14 residues. Per the germline V gene, CDR1 is SGHTA and CDR2 is FQGNSA. The CDR3 sequence is CASSLNRPQGTQYF. CDR3 nucleotides: TGTGCCAGCAGCTTAAATAGGCCCCAGGGGACCCAGTACTTC.

The V and J genes are TRBV27 and TRBJ1-6; possibly TRBD1 for D (6 bases). The CDR3 is made up of 15 amino acids. The germline V gene encodes CDR1 MNHEY and CDR2 SMNVEV (reference sequence). Deletions cut 6 bases from V and 7 bases from J, with 16 bases between. The CDR3 coding sequence is TGTGCCAGCAGAGCACAGGGAGGAGGAAATTCACCCCTCCACTTT. It translates to CASRAQGGGNSPLHF.

The CDR3 DNA reads TGTGCCAGCTCACCACCGGGACAGGGGCAAAACATTCAGTACTTC. It yields the protein CASSPPGQGQNIQYF. The genes are TRBV18 and TRBJ2-4; TRBD1 aligns across 10 bases. This CDR3 is 15 amino acids long. Germline V lookup: CDR1 KGHSH, CDR2 LQKENI. Trimming took 0 bases from V and 5 from J; bases not matched to a gene: 1.

The rearrangement joins TRBV7-9 to TRBJ2-3, with TRBD1 matching 8 bases. The germline V gene encodes CDR1 SEHNR and CDR2 FQNEAQ (reference sequence). This CDR3 comprises 14 residues. Germline trimming cut 4 bases from V and 3 bases from J; bases unmatched to any gene: 3. CDR3 protein: CASSWRQGTDTQYF. The CDR3 bases are TGTGCCAGCAGCTGGAGACAGGGGACAGATACGCAGTATTTT.

V usage is TRBV19 and J usage is TRBJ1-2; D is unclear. Trimming stripped 6 bases from V and 1 base from J, with 6 bases between. The germline V gene encodes CDR1 LNHDA and CDR2 SQIVND (reference sequence). The CDR3 has 12 amino acids. CDR3 nucleotide sequence: TGTGCCAGTAGCCAGATTAACTATGGCTACACCTTC. This sequence encodes CASSQINYGYTF. Full variable domain (outside the CDR3, taken from reference TRBV19 and TRBJ1-2): DGGITQSPKYLFRKEGQNVTLSCEQNLNHDAMYWYRQDPGQGLRLIYYSQIVNDFQKGDIAEGYSVSREKKESFPLTVTSAQKNPTAFYLCASSQINYGYTFGSGTRLTVV.

The chain has TRBV5-1 and TRBJ1-2; the match to TRBD1 covers 7 bases. Germline CDR1 reads SGHRS; CDR2 reads YFSETQ. The CDR3 consists of 14 residues. The trim removed 4 bases at V and 6 bases at J, leaving 9 bases unmatched. The CDR3: CASSAGTAPDGYTF. For the CDR3, the DNA is TGCGCCAGCAGCGCAGGGACAGCACCTGATGGCTACACCTTC.

The chain joins TRBV5-1 to TRBJ2-6, with TRBD1 as a possible D gene (5 bases). Germline values: CDR1 SGHRS, CDR2 YFSETQ. The V end lost 3 bases, the J end lost 2 bases, and 9 bases lay between the germline ends. The CDR3 runs 15 residues. The CDR3 spells CASSSPGTGANVLTF. Here the CDR3 DNA reads TGCGCCAGCAGCTCCCCAGGGACTGGGGCCAACGTCCTGACTTTC.

This clone was seen more than once but under ten times. CDR3 in amino acids: CASSVDGYGANVLTF. The CDR3, as DNA: TGTGCCAGCAGCGTAGACGGGTATGGGGCCAACGTCCTGACTTTC. V usage is TRBV9 and J usage is TRBJ2-6; D call uncertain. The V gene lost 0 bases and the J gene lost 3 bases, with 7 bases spanning the gap. The CDR3 totals 15 residues. From germline, CDR1 is SGDLS and CDR2 YYNGEE. The full variable domain, its missing parts supplied by reference TRBV9 and TRBJ2-6, is DSGVTQTPKHLITATGQRVTLRCSPRSGDLSVYWYQQSLDQGLQFLIQYYNGEERAKGNILERFSAQQFPDLHSELNLSSLELGDSALYFCASSVDGYGANVLTFGAGSRLTVL.

The rearrangement links TRBV5-1 to TRBJ2-3; 7 bases line up with TRBD2. Per the germline V gene, CDR1 is SGHRS and CDR2 is YFSETQ. The junction had 8 bases not matched to a gene; V was cut back by 2 bases and J by 5 bases. This CDR3 comprises 15 residues. CDR3 loop: CASSLDGRWGDTQYF. The DNA of the CDR3 is TGCGCCAGCAGCTTAGACGGGAGGTGGGGAGATACGCAGTATTTT.